This T cell receptor (beta chain) was captured in a study of blood T cell repertoires in COVID-19. Turning to the study itself: Sources were T cells, B-cell-depleted T cells, or PBMCs; the material itself was cDNA or gDNA.

This CDR3 has 16 amino acids. The V segment lost 1 base and the J segment 0 bases; nucleotides outside the gene matches: 1. The germline V gene has CDR1 SEHNR and CDR2 FQNEAQ (reference sequence). In the source study's methods: Amplifying reference gene primers gave estimates of nucleated cell counts. The data were produced by immunoSEQ multiplex PCR, yet TCRdb's version contains in-frame clones alone and is incomplete. V and J calls and clone size are those listed in that table; D and trimming were worked out from the DNA. The data contain some 89,000 clones, approximately 90% of them singletons. This sequence joins TRBV7-9 and TRBJ2-2, with 8 bases that match TRBD1. Sequenced sample: peripheral blood. This TCR was sampled from a man aged 60 to 75 with acute or convalescent COVID-19. CDR3 in DNA: TGTGCCAGCAGCTTAGGACAGGGGACGAACACCGGGGAGCTGTTTTTT. Protein product: CASSLGQGTNTGELFF.